This T cell receptor (beta chain) was identified during a study of blood T cells in healthy people across ages. Alongside a J-beta primer mix, a sample-barcoded 5' primer served in a second PCR lasting roughly 6 to 11 cycles. Each CDR3 protein gets one entry after TCRdb re-called the 5' RACE reads with MiXCR. The profile covers about 680,000 distinct CDR3 sequences, with more than 40% appearing a single time and around 32% taken by the ten largest. Individuals who donated were healthy Caucasians from Russia aged about 6 to 100. Each donor gave ten milliliters of peripheral blood. The CDR3 consists of 14 residues. Trimming removed 0 bases from V and 6 bases from J, with 11 bases in between. Germline loops: CDR1 SGHTA, CDR2 FQGNSA.

This TCR was recovered from a woman aged 55-69 years in good health. This chain uses TRBV7-2 with TRBJ1-2; D is unresolved. The sample was blood. The CDR3 DNA sequence: TGTGCCAGCAGCTTAGCTTGGGCAGTCAATGGCTACACCTTC. It encodes CASSLAWAVNGYTF.